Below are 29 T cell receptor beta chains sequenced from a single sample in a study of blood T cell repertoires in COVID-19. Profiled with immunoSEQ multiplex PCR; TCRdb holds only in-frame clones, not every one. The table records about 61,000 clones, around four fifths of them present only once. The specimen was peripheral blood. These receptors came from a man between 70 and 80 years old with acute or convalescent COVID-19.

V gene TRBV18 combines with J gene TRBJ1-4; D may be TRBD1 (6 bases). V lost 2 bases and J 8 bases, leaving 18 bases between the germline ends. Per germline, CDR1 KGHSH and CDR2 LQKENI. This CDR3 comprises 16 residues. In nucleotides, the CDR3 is TGTGCCAGCTCACCAAGTTCTTTGGGGGCTGGGGAAAAACTGTTTTTT. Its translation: CASSPSSLGAGEKLFF.

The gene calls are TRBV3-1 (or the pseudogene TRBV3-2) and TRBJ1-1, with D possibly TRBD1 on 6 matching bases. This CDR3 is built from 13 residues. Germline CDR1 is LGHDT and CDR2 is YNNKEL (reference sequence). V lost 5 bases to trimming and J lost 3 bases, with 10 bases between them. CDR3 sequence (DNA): TGTGCCAGCAGCTTTAACAGGGACACTGAAGCTTTCTTT. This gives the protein CASSFNRDTEAFF.

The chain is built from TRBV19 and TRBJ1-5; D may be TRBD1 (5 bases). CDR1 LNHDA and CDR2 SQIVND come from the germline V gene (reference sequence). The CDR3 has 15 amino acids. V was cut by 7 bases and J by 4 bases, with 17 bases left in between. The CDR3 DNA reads TGTGCCAGTACCCGGGGGGAGGGAAGGAATCAGCCCCAGCATTTT. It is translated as CASTRGEGRNQPQHF.

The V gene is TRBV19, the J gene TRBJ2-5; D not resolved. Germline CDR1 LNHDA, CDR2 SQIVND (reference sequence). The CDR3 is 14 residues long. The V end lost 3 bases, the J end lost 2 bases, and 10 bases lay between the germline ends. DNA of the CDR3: TGTGCCAGTAGTATTAATGGCCTTCAAGAGACCCAGTACTTC. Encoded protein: CASSINGLQETQYF.

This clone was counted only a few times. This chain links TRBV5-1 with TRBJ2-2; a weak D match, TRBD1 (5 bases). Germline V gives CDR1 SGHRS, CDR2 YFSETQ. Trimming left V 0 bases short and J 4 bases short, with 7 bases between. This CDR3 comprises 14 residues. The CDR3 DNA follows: TGCGCCAGCAGCTTGGGGACAACCACCGGGGAGCTGTTTTTT. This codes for CASSLGTTTGELFF. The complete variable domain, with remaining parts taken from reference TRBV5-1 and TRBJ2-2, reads KAGVTQTPRYLIKTRGQQVTLSCSPISGHRSVSWYQQTPGQGLQFLFEYFSETQRNKGNFPGRFSGRQFSNSRSEMNVSTLELGDSALYLCASSLGTTTGELFFGEGSRLTVL.

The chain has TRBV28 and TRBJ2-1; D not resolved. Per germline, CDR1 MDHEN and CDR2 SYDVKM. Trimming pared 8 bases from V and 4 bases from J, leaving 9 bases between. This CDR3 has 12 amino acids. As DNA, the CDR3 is TGTGCCAGCCGCGCCGGTTACAATGAGCAGTTCTTC. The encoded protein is CASRAGYNEQFF.

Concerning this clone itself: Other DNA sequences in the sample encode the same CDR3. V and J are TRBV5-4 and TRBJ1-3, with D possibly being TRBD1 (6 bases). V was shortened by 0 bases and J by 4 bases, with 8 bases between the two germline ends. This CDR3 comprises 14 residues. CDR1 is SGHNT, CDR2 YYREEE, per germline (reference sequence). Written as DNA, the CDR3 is TGTGCCAGCAGCTTGGGGACAGCGGGAAACACCATATATTTT. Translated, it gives CASSLGTAGNTIYF.

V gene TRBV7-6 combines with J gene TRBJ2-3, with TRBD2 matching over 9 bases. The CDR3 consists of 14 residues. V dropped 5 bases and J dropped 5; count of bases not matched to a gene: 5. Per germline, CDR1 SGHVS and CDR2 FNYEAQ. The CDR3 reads CASSTGLAGDTQYF. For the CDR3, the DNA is TGTGCCAGCAGCACGGGACTAGCCGGAGATACGCAGTATTTT.

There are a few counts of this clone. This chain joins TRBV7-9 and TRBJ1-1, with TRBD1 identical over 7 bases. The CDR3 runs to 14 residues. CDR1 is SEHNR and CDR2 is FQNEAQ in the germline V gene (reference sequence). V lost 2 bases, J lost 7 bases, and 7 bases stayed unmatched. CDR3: CASSLRGQSGEAFF. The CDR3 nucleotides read TGTGCCAGCAGCTTAAGGGGACAGAGTGGTGAAGCTTTCTTT.

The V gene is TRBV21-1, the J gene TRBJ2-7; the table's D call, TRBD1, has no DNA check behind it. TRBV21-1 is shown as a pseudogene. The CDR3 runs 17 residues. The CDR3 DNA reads TGTGCCAGCAGCAAAGCCTCGATTTGGGACAGGGACTACGAGCAGTACTTC. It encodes CASSKASIWDRDYEQYF.

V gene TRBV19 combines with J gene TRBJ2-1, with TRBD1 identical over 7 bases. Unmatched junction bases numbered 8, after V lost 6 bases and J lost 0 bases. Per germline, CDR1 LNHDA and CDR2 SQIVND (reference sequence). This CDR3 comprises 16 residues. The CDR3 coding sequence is TGTGCCAGTAGATCTATGACAGGGAGCTCCTACAATGAGCAGTTCTTC. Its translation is CASRSMTGSSYNEQFF.

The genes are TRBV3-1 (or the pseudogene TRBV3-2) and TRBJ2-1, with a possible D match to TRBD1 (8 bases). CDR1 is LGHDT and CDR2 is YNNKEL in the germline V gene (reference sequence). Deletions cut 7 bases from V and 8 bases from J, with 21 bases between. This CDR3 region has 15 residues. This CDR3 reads CASIAGGAGADEQFF. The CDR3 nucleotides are TGTGCCAGCATTGCAGGGGGCGCGGGGGCCGATGAGCAGTTCTTC.

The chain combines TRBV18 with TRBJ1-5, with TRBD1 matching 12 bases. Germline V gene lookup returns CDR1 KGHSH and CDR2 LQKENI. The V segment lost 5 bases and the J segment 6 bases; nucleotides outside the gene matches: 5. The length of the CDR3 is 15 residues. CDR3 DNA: TGTGCCAGCTCATCGGGACAGGGGGCGGGTCAGCCCCAGCATTTT. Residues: CASSSGQGAGQPQHF.

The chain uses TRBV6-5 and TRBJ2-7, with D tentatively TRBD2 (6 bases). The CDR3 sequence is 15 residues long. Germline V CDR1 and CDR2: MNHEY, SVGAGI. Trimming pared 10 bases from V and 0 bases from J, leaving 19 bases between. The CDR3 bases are TGTGCCACCTGGAGGGGAGACTTCAGCTCCTACGAGCAGTACTTC. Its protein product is CATWRGDFSSYEQYF.

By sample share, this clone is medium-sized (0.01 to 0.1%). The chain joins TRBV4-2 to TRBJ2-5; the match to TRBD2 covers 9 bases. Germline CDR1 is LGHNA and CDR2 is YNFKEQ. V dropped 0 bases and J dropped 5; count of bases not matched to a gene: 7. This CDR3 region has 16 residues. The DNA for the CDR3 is TGTGCCAGCAGCCAAGAGGCAGCCGGGACTAGCGAGACCCAGTACTTC. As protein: CASSQEAAGTSETQYF.

In DNA form, the CDR3 reads TGTGCCATCAGTGAGTCGAAGGCTAGCGGGGGAAAAGAGACCCAGTACTTC. It specifies CAISESKASGGKETQYF. This chain uses TRBV10-3 with TRBJ2-5, with TRBD2 matching 10 bases. The V gene's germline CDR1 is ENHRY and CDR2 SYGVKD. Trimming cost V 0 bases and J 3 bases; bases outside gene matches: 7. This CDR3 is built from 17 residues.

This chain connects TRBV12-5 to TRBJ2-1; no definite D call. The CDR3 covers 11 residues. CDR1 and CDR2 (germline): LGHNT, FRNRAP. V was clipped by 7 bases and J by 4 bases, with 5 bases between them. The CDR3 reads CASDSYNEQFF. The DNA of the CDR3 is TGTGCTAGTGACTCATACAATGAGCAGTTCTTC.

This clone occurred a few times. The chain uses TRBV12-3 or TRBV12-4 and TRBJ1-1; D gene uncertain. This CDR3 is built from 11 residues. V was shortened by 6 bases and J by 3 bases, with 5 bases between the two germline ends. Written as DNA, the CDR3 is TGTGCCAGCAGCCCCTACACTGAAGCTTTCTTT. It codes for CASSPYTEAFF.

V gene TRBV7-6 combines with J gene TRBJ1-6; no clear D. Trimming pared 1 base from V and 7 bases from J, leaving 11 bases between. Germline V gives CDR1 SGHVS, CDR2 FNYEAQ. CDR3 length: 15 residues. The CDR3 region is CASSLGAGRNSPLHF. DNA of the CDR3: TGTGCCAGCAGCTTAGGTGCGGGGAGGAATTCACCCCTCCACTTT.

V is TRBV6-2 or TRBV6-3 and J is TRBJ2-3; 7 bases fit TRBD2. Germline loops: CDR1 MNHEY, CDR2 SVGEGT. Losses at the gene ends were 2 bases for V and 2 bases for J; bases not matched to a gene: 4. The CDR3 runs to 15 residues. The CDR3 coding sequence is TGTGCCAGCAGTTACAGGAGCGGGAACACAGATACGCAGTATTTT. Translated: CASSYRSGNTDTQYF.

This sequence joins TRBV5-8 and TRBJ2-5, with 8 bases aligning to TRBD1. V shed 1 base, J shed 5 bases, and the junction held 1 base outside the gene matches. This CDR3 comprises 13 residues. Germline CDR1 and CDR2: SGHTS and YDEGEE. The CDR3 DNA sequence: TGTGCCAGCAGCTTGCCAGGGGGCGAGACCCAGTACTTC. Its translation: CASSLPGGETQYF.

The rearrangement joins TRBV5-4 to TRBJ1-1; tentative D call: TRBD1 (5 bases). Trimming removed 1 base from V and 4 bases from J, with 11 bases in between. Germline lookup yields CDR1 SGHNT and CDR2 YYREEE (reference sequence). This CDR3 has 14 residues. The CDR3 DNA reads TGTGCCAGCAGCTTGATCGAAAGGGGCACTGAAGCTTTCTTT. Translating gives CASSLIERGTEAFF.

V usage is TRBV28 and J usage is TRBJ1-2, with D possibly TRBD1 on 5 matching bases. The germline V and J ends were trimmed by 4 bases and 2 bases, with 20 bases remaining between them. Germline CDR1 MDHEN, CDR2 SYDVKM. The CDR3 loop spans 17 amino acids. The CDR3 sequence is CASSWVQGRGVNYGYTF. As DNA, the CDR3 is TGTGCCAGCAGTTGGGTCCAGGGTCGAGGAGTGAACTATGGCTACACCTTC.

The CDR3 is CASYANFGGSTEAFF. CDR3 coding DNA: TGCGCCAGCTATGCAAATTTTGGGGGCAGCACTGAAGCTTTCTTT. The J gene is TRBJ1-1, the V gene TRBV10-2, with D maybe TRBD1 (6 bases). V was clipped by 8 bases and J by 4 bases, with 20 bases between them. There are 15 residues in the CDR3. The germline CDR1 and CDR2 sequences are WSHSY and SAAADI.

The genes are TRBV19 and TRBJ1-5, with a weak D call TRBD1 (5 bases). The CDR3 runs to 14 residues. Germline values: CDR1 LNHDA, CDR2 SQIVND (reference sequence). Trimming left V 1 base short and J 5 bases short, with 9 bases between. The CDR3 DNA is TGTGCCAGTAGTATAGGAGGCAGGGATCAGCCCCAGCATTTT. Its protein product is CASSIGGRDQPQHF.

As DNA, the CDR3 is TGTGCCAGCATGGGACAGGCCAACACTGAAGCTTTCTTT. This encodes CASMGQANTEAFF. This chain uses TRBV6-5 with TRBJ1-1, with 8 bases aligning to TRBD1. The CDR3 runs 13 residues. Germline CDR1 is MNHEY and CDR2 is SVGAGI. V gave up 7 bases and J gave up 2 bases; unmatched junction bases: 3.

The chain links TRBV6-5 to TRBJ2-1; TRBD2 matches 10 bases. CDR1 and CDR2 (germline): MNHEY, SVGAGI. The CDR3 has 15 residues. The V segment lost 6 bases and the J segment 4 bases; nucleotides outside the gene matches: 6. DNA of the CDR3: TGTGCCAGCAGCCAACTAGCGGGATTATACAATGAGCAGTTCTTC. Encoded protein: CASSQLAGLYNEQFF.

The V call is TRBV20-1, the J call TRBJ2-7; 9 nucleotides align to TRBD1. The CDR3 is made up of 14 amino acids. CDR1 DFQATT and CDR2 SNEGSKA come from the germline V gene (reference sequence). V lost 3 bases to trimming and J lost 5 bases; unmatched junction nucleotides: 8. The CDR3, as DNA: TGCAGTGCTAGTGGTGGGACAGGGAGTCACGAGCAGTACTTC. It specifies CSASGGTGSHEQYF.

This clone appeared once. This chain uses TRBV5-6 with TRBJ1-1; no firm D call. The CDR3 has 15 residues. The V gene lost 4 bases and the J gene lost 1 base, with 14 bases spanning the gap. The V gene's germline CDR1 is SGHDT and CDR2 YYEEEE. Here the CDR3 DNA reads TGTGCCAGCAGCCCACAATACAGACAGAACACTGAAGCTTTCTTT. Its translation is CASSPQYRQNTEAFF.